The clone carrying this TCR beta chain was counted ten times or more. Its antigen remains unidentified. The sample comes from a study of regulatory T cells in long-lasting Graves disease. Time point denoted: newly diagnosed GD, antithyroid drugs for less than 3 months. With RNA extracted from PBMCs as input, the TCR library was made. The CDR3 totals 15 residues. V was shortened by 0 bases and J by 1 base, with 10 bases between the two germline ends. Germline V gene lookup returns CDR1 DFQATT and CDR2 SNEGSKA (reference sequence). Study conclusions and caveats: TCR diversity was lower in persistent Graves' patients (versus newly diagnosed ones). Persistent patients shared 2,741 public clonotypes among themselves. Newly diagnosed patients shared fewer, at under 1,000.

Relying on iRepertoire HTBI primers and Arm-PCR of CDR3 regions, the team built TCR beta libraries. TCRdb re-called the multiplex PCR reads through MiXCR, storing one row per CDR3 protein. Of some 410,000 distinct CDR3 sequences in the sample, about a sixth were seen once. This sample also belongs to another study, concerning T cells in Graves' hyperthyroidism and ophthalmopathy. From that report: Thyroid ultrasound, orbital computed tomography, clinical symptoms, and serum thyroxine and TRAb underpinned diagnoses. When the TCR CDR3 underwent first-round RT-PCR, the HTBI primer set was used.

The rearrangement links TRBV20-1 to TRBJ1-5; TRBD1 is a possible D gene (5 bases). The sequencing here drew on peripheral blood mononuclear cells (PBMCs), taken at new diagnosis, from a patient treated with antithyroid drugs. This receptor was identified in a woman between 25 and 40 years old with Graves disease. The DNA for the CDR3 is TGCAGTGCTAGAGAGGAGGGGCGCAGCAATCAGCCCCAGCATTTT. Its protein is CSAREEGRSNQPQHF.